This TCR beta chain was found in a study of tumor-infiltrating lymphocytes in primary liver carcinoma. Unsorted whole blood supplied the blood RNA, and germline DNA was isolated too. Constant-region priming of around 530 ng total RNA yielded TCR beta cDNA. For TCR beta, libraries were produced by three nested multiplex PCR rounds using slightly modified ARM-PCR. A C-beta reverse primer and TRBV1-TRBV30 forward primers served in each of the first two PCR rounds, at about 10 cycles apiece. TCRdb itself ran the multiplex PCR reads through MiXCR, one entry per CDR3 protein. The data show approximately 310,000 distinct CDR3 sequences, with approximately 65% seen just once and more than 8.5% held by the top ten. The CDR3 length is 14 residues. CDR1 is MNHEY, CDR2 SVGEGT, per germline. V shed 6 bases and J 2 bases; nucleotides not matched to a gene: 4. This clonotype was seen ten or more times. Its antigen remains unknown.

Findings of the study overall: Tumor samples exhibited a significantly greater top-250-clone fraction than blood samples (p = 0.039).

The chain combines TRBV6-2 or TRBV6-3 with TRBJ2-3, with 8 bases fitting TRBD1. The TCR sequence derives from a middle-aged man with primary liver carcinoma and hepatitis B virus infection. The source material was peripheral blood. Here the CDR3 reads CASRPGQVTDTQYF. The CDR3 bases are TGTGCCAGCAGACCGGGACAGGTCACAGATACGCAGTATTTT.